This T cell receptor beta chain originates from a study of T cell responses to AZD1222 COVID-19 vaccine. The CDR3 extends over 12 amino acids. Between the trimmed V and J ends, which lost 1 base and 12 bases, there was a span of 10 bases. Germline CDR1 and CDR2: SEHNR and FQNEAQ (reference sequence). Profiling relied on immunoSEQ multiplex PCR, and the TCRdb table lists in-frame clones only, not all of them. The sample contains around 100,000 clones, about 87% of which appear only once. This sequence joins TRBV7-9 and TRBJ2-4; the D is unclear. The receptor's source is an adult in good health. This material consisted of peripheral blood, taken on day 0 of AZD1222 vaccination. The CDR3 is CASSLDYRNQYF. The CDR3 DNA is TGTGCCAGCAGCTTAGATTACAGAAATCAGTACTTC.